This paragraph covers one T cell receptor (beta chain) sequence. This entry is derived from a study of technical replicates of blood from a handful of donors. Sequenced by immunoSEQ multiplex PCR; TCRdb stores in-frame clones only, minus some. The sample comprises 50,000 or so clones, roughly 92% of which are singletons, and 3% to 4% rests with the top ten. Germline values: CDR1 SEHNR, CDR2 FQNEAQ (reference sequence). V shed 3 bases and J 7 bases; nucleotides not matched to a gene: 12. The CDR3 runs 16 residues. The source material was PBMCs. The chain is built from TRBV7-9 and TRBJ2-3, with 8 positions matching TRBD2. The receptor was derived from a human donor in good health. Some clones in this sample may be carry-over from other donors' samples. CDR3 in amino acids: CASSFWSGSEGNTQYF. Here the CDR3 DNA reads TGTGCCAGCAGCTTTTGGAGCGGGAGTGAAGGGAATACGCAGTATTTT.